Listed below are T cell receptor beta chains from one sample, sequenced in a study of beta chain features in type 1 diabetes. Method: immunoSEQ multiplex PCR; TCRdb's copy keeps in-frame clones and lacks some. The sample carries about 150,000 clones, 11% recorded once. The sequenced sample was central memory CD4+ T cells from blood. The receptors stem from a man aged 18 to 29 in good health. Both conserved end residues are part of each CDR3. D genes are given only for firm matches. Expanded clones are given a class, and other clones once, few, many or no size at all.

TRBV4-2	-	TRBJ2-1	-	CASSHGIGRNEQFF	TGTGCCAGCAGCCATGGGATCGGGCGCAATGAGCAGTTCTTC
TRBV2	-	TRBJ2-7	-	CASKTEAYEQYF	TGTGCCAGCAAGACTGAGGCCTACGAGCAGTACTTC
TRBV4-2	-	TRBJ1-5	-	CASSQERQSGQPQHF	TGTGCCAGCAGCCAAGAAAGGCAAAGTGGGCAGCCCCAGCATTTT
TRBV7-2	-	TRBJ2-1	few	CASSLSGSRIYNEQFF	TGTGCCAGCAGCTTAAGTGGAAGTAGAATCTACAATGAGCAGTTCTTC
TRBV15	-	TRBJ1-3	-	CATSRDPASSGNTIYF	TGTGCCACCAGCAGAGATCCGGCCAGCTCTGGAAACACCATATATTTT
TRBV7-2	TRBD1	TRBJ1-5	few	CASSLRTGDAQPQHF	TGTGCCAGCAGCTTAAGGACAGGGGATGCTCAGCCCCAGCATTTT
TRBV5-4	-	TRBJ2-1	-	CASSLRTPQGGNEQFF	TGTGCCAGCAGCCTGAGAACGCCCCAGGGAGGCAATGAGCAGTTCTTC
TRBV4-3	TRBD2	TRBJ2-1	-	CASSQEWLAAYNEQFF	TGCGCCAGCAGCCAAGAATGGCTAGCGGCTTACAATGAGCAGTTCTTC
TRBV7-9	-	TRBJ2-7	few	CASSPGSKNEQYF	TGTGCCAGCAGCCCCGGGTCGAAGAACGAGCAGTACTTC
TRBV30	-	TRBJ1-4	-	CAWSQNEKLFF	TGTGCCTGGAGTCAGAATGAAAAACTGTTTTTT
TRBV6-5	TRBD2	TRBJ2-7	-	CASSYIREGEQYF	TGTGCCAGCAGTTACATCCGGGAGGGCGAGCAGTACTTC
TRBV12-2	-	TRBJ2-7	few	CASRLVGQGRGLMEQYF	TGTGCAAGTCGCTTAGTAGGGCAGGGCAGGGGGCTCATGGAGCAGTACTTC
TRBV27	TRBD1	TRBJ1-5	-	CASSPDTGGNQPQHF	TGTGCCAGCAGCCCCGACACAGGGGGAAATCAGCCCCAGCATTTT
TRBV5-4	-	TRBJ1-2	-	CASSSDRWGYTF	TGTGCCAGCAGCTCGGACCGATGGGGCTACACCTTC
TRBV13	TRBD2	TRBJ2-1	few	CASSRSGSGGPNEQFF	TGTGCCAGCAGCCGATCGGGTAGCGGGGGGCCCAATGAGCAGTTCTTC
TRBV30	-	TRBJ1-5	-	CAWSFPGPVEGPQHF	TGTGCCTGGAGTTTTCCGGGGCCGGTGGAAGGGCCCCAGCATTTT
TRBV5-1	TRBD1	TRBJ2-3	-	CASSETDRGDTQYF	TGCGCCAGCAGCGAGACGGACAGGGGAGATACGCAGTATTTT
TRBV5-1	TRBD2	TRBJ2-3	-	CASSLDGTRWYF	TGCGCCAGCAGCTTGGATGGGACTAGATGGTATTTT
TRBV5-4	-	TRBJ2-4	few	CASSLGEHRAKNIQYF	TGTGCCAGCAGCTTGGGAGAGCACCGGGCCAAAAACATTCAGTACTTC
TRBV7-2	TRBD1	TRBJ2-7	-	CASSSTDRGLPYEQYF	TGTGCCAGCAGCTCGACGGACAGGGGGCTCCCCTACGAGCAGTACTTC
TRBV5-1	TRBD1	TRBJ1-4	-	CASSSGQGITNEKLFF	TGCGCCAGCAGCTCGGGACAGGGAATAACTAATGAAAAACTGTTTTTT
TRBV7-8	-	TRBJ2-7	-	CASSLDSKQGSYEQYF	TGTGCCAGCAGCTTAGACAGTAAGCAAGGGAGCTACGAGCAGTACTTC
TRBV15	TRBD1	TRBJ2-5	few	CATSRGTGPQETQYF	TGTGCCACCAGCAGAGGGACAGGGCCCCAAGAGACCCAGTACTTC
TRBV4-1	-	TRBJ1-1	few	CASSPGHNTEAFF	TGCGCCAGCAGCCCCGGACATAACACTGAAGCTTTCTTT
TRBV28	-	TRBJ2-5	few	CASSLGDSRETQYF	TGTGCCAGCAGTTTGGGAGACTCCCGAGAGACCCAGTACTTC
TRBV15	-	TRBJ1-2	-	CATSRDLGGARGYTF	TGTGCCACCAGCAGAGATCTGGGAGGGGCGAGGGGCTACACCTTC
TRBV30	-	TRBJ1-3	-	CAWTRTGSGNTIYF	TGTGCCTGGACTAGGACGGGCTCTGGAAACACCATATATTTT
TRBV6-1	TRBD2	TRBJ2-1	-	CASSEGTSGATGNEQFF	TGTGCCAGCAGTGAAGGTACTAGCGGGGCGACGGGCAATGAGCAGTTCTTC
TRBV7-2	TRBD1	TRBJ2-5	-	CASSYRGRGKETQYF	TGTGCCAGCAGCTACAGGGGTCGCGGAAAAGAGACCCAGTACTTC